This TCR beta chain originates from a study of blood T cell repertoires in COVID-19. Study summary: Samples taken during acute and convalescent COVID-19 were collected in the United States, Italy and Spain. PBMCs, B-cell-depleted T cells, or T cells provided the cDNA or gDNA that made up the material.

In its sample, this clone was seen once. Original analysis: Nucleated cell number was recorded as an estimate derived from reference gene primer amplification. Using immunoSEQ multiplex PCR, the repertoire was profiled, and TCRdb retains in-frame clones only, with some absent. V, J and clone size are those of that table, while D and trimming were read from the DNA. The sample carries roughly 250,000 clones, 65% to 90% recorded once. In germline, CDR1 is LNHDA, CDR2 SQIVND (reference sequence). Trimming pared 3 bases from V and 2 bases from J, leaving 12 bases between. This CDR3 is 15 amino acids long.

The receptor's source is a woman aged 55 to 70 with active or convalescent COVID-19. The V gene is TRBV19, the J gene TRBJ2-3; D is perhaps TRBD1 (5 bases). The sample consisted of peripheral blood. The CDR3 sequence: CASSIRQGHTDTQYF. CDR3 nucleotides: TGTGCCAGTAGTATCCGGCAGGGCCACACAGATACGCAGTATTTT.